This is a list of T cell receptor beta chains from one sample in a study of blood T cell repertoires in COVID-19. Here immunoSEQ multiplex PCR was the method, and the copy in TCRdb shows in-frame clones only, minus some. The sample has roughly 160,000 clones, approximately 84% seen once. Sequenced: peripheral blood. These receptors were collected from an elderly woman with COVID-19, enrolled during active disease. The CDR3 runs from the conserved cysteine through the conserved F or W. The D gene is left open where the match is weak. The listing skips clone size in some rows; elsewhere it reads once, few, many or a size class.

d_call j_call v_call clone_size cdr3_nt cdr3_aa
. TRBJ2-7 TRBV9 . TGTGCCAGCAGCGCGGAACCGGGACTCACTATGGTGCAGTACTTC CASSAEPGLTMVQYF
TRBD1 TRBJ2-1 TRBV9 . TGTGCCAGCAGCGCAGGAAATCTACAGGGGTATAGTAGCTCCTACAATGAGCAGTTCTTC CASSAGNLQGYSSSYNEQFF
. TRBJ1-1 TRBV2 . TGTGCCAGCAGTGAAGCGCGGGGCGGGACTGAAGCTTTCTTT CASSEARGGTEAFF
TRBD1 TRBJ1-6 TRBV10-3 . TGTGCCATCAAGGGACAGGGAGGAGATTCACCCCTCCACTTT CAIKGQGGDSPLHF
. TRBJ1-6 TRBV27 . TGTGCCAGCAGCCACAGGGACGGCACCCTCCACTTT CASSHRDGTLHF
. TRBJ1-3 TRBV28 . TGTGCCAGCAGTTTCCCGGGAAACACCATATATTTT CASSFPGNTIYF
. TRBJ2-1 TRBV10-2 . TGCGCCAGCAGCCTGAGTAATGAGCAGTTCTTC CASSLSNEQFF
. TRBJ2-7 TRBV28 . TGTGCCAGCTATAGACAGGTAGAAGGGGAGCAGTACTTC CASYRQVEGEQYF
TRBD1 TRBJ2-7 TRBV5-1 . TGCGCCAGCAGCTTATGGACAGGGGGCGGCGAGCAGTACTTC CASSLWTGGGEQYF
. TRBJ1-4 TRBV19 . TGTGCCAGCACCGCTTGGACAGCTTCAACTAATGAAAAACTGTTTTTT CASTAWTASTNEKLFF
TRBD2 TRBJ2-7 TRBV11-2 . TGTGCCAGCAGCTTTACTAGCGCCTACTCCTACGAGCAGTACTTC CASSFTSAYSYEQYF
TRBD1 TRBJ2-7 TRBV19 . TGTGCCAGTAGTGGCCCGGGACAGGCTGCCTACGAGCAGTACTTC CASSGPGQAAYEQYF
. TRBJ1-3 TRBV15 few TGTGCCACCAGCGACCCCCAGGGGCGCTCTGGAAACACCATATATTTT CATSDPQGRSGNTIYF
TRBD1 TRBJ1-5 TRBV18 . TGTGCCAGCTCACCCGGGACAGGGATCGGAGATCAGCCCCAGCATTTT CASSPGTGIGDQPQHF
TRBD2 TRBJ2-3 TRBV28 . TGTGCCAGCAGACAAAGCGGGGCCAACACAGATACGCAGTATTTT CASRQSGANTDTQYF
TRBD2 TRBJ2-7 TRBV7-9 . TGTGCCAGCAGCCCCAGGACTAGCGGGGGGGACGAGCAGTACTTC CASSPRTSGGDEQYF
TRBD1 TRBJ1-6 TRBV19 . TGTGCCAGTAGTCCGGGGACAGGGGTTTGGTATTCACCCCTCCACTTT CASSPGTGVWYSPLHF
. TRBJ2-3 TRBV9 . TGTGCCAGCAGCGAGGCGTGGGGCCCAGATACGCAGTATTTT CASSEAWGPDTQYF
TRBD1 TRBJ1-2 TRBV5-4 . TGTGCCAGCAGCTCCAGGACAGGAGTAGTCTATGGCTACACCTTC CASSSRTGVVYGYTF
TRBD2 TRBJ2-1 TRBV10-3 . TGTGCCATCAGTGATAGCGGGAGTAACAATGAGCAGTTCTTC CAISDSGSNNEQFF
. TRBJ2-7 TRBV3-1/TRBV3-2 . TGTGCCAGCAGCCCGCAGGGTGTTAGCTACGAGCAGTACTTC CASSPQGVSYEQYF
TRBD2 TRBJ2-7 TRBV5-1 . TGCGCCAGCAGCTTGGCACTAGCGGGAGGCGTAACCTACGAGCAGTACTTC CASSLALAGGVTYEQYF
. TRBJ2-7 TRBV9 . TGTGCCAGCAGCGTAGGAGGTTCTGGTTCCGTCTACGAGCAGTACTTC CASSVGGSGSVYEQYF
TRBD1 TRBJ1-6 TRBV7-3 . TGTGCCAGCAGCTTACAGGGGGCAAATTCACCCCTCCACTTT CASSLQGANSPLHF
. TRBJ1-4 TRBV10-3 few TGTGCCATCTCATCGGGTAATAATGAAAAACTGTTTTTT CAISSGNNEKLFF
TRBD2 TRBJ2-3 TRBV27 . TGTGCCAGCAGTTTATCGGCGGGGGTCACAGATACGCAGTATTTT CASSLSAGVTDTQYF
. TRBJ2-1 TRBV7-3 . TGTGCCAGCAGCCTTCACGGGCTAGCGCTTCTGCCTGAGCAGTTCTTC CASSLHGLALLPEQFF
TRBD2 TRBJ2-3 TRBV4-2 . TGTGCCAGCAGCCCCGTGACTAGCGGGGATACGCAGTATTTT CASSPVTSGDTQYF
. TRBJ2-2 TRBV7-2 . TGTGCCAGCAGCCTGGGACTGCACACCGGGGAGCTGTTTTTT CASSLGLHTGELFF
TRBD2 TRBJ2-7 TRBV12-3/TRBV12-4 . TGTGCCAGCAGCCCGGGACCGGGAGGGGAGCAGTACTTC CASSPGPGGEQYF
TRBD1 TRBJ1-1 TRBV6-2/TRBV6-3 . TGTGCCAGCAGTTACCACTCCGGGACAGGGGTCATGAACACTGAAGCTTTCTTT CASSYHSGTGVMNTEAFF
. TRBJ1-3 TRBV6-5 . TGTGCCAGCAGATACAACAGGGTTGGAAACACCATATATTTT CASRYNRVGNTIYF
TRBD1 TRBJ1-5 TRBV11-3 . TGTGCCAGCACCGGACAGGGGAATCAGCCCCAGCATTTT CASTGQGNQPQHF
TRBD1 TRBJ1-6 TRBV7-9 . TGTGCCAGCAGCGGCGGGACAGGGCCAACCTATAATTCACCCCTCCACTTT CASSGGTGPTYNSPLHF
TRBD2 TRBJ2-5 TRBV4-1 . TGCGCCAGCAGCCTGGGACTAGCGGGAGGGGGCCAAGAGACCCAGTACTTC CASSLGLAGGGQETQYF
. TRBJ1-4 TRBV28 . TGTGCCAGCAGTTTAAACCCCCCGAATATGCCGGAACTGTTTTTT CASSLNPPNMPELFF
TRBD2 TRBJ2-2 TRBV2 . TGTGCCAGCACCCCCGGGGGGGGATACACCGGGGAGCTGTTTTTT CASTPGGGYTGELFF
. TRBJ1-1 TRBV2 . TGTGCCAGCAGCTCAGCGATGAACACTGAAGCTTTCTTT CASSSAMNTEAFF
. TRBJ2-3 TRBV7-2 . TGTGCCAGCAGCTTAGTGTACGGGGATTTTGCGGATTTT CASSLVYGDFADF
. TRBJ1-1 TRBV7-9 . TGTGCCAGCAGCTTACAGGGAAGGACTGAAGCTTTCTTT CASSLQGRTEAFF
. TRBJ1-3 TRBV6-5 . TGTGCCAGCACCCGAGTCGCTAGCTCTGGAAACACCATATATTTT CASTRVASSGNTIYF
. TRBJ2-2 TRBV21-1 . TGTGCCAGCAGCTTCAGCGGGGGACCCATCACCGGGGAGCTGTTTTTT CASSFSGGPITGELFF
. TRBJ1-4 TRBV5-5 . TGTGCCAGCAGCTTGGTTCCAGGGTATGAAAAACTGTTTTTT CASSLVPGYEKLFF
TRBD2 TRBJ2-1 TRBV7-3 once TGTGCCAGCAGCTTAGACGGAGCGGGAGGGTACAATGAGCAGTTCTTC CASSLDGAGGYNEQFF
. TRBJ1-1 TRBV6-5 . TGTGCCAGCAGTTCCTTAACAGGGTCAAACACTGAAGCTTTCTTT CASSSLTGSNTEAFF
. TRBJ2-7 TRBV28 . TGTGCCAGCAGTCCCCAATCCTACGAGCAGTACTTC CASSPQSYEQYF
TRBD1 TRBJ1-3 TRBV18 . TGTGCCAGCTCACCCGGACAGGGCGGGAGAAACACCATATATTTT CASSPGQGGRNTIYF
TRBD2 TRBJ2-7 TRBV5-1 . TGCGCCAGCAGCTTGTATCCAGCGGGGGTGTCCTACGAGCAGTACTTC CASSLYPAGVSYEQYF
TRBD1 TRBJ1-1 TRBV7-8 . TGTGCCAGCAGCCATGGGGTTTTGTGGGGGACAGTCACTGAAGCTTTCTTT CASSHGVLWGTVTEAFF
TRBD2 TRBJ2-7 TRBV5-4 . TGTGCCAGCAGCCGATTCGGGGGGACGACCTTCTACGAGCAGTACTTC CASSRFGGTTFYEQYF
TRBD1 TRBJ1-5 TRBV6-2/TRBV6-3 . TGTGCCAGCAGTTATTTGACAGGGGCCCAGCATTTT CASSYLTGAQHF
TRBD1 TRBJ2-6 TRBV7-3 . TGTGCCAGCGCACGACAGGGCCGCTCTGGGGCCAACGTCCTGACTTTC CASARQGRSGANVLTF
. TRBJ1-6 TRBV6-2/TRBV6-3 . TGTGCCAGCAGTTACTCGACAGAGCATTCACCCCTCCACTTT CASSYSTEHSPLHF
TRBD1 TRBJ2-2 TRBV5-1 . TGCGCCAGCAGCGAAATGACAGGGGGCTTGGCCGGGGAGCTGTTTTTT CASSEMTGGLAGELFF
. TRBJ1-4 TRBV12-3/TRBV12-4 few TGTGCCAGCAGTTTATCGGGGGTAGAAAAACTGTTTTTT CASSLSGVEKLFF